This T cell receptor beta chain is from a study of OX40 agonist ivuxolimab in advanced cancers. Across the whole study: Intravenous ivuxolimab was administered to patients every 2 weeks at 0.01 to 10 mg/kg. Three patients, one with hepatocellular carcinoma and two with cutaneous melanoma, achieved partial responses.

This clone appeared once. Its antigen is not known. The V and J ends lost 7 bases and 10 bases respectively, with 11 bases between them. The germline gives CDR1 MNHEY, CDR2 SVGAGI. The CDR3 has 11 amino acids. Here immunoSEQ multiplex PCR was the method, and the copy in TCRdb shows in-frame clones only, minus some. This table holds about 51,000 clones, around 77% found once. Study findings and constraints: Dose levels from 0.1 to 3.0 mg/kg saw CD4+ and CD8+ blood T cells expand clonally by week 6.

This specimen was CD4+ or CD8+ T cells sorted from blood, taken in a trial of the OX40 agonist ivuxolimab. The chain recombines TRBV6-5 with TRBJ2-1, with D possibly matching TRBD1 (5 bases). The TCR was taken from an adult with an advanced solid tumor such as melanoma, head and neck, liver or kidney cancer. CDR3 DNA sequence: TGTGCCAGCACAGGGTTTGGGGAGCAGTTCTTC. It is translated as CASTGFGEQFF.